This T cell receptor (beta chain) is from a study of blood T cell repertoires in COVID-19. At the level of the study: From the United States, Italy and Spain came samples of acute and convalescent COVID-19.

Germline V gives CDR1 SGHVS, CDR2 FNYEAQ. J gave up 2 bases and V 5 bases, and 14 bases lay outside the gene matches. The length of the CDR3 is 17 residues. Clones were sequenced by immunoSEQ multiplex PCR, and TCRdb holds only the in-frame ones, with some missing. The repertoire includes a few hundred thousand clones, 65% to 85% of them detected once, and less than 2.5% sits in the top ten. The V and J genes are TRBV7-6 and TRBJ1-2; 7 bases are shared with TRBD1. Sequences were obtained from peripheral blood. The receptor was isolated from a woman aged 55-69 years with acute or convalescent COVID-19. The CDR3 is CASSPVDRTENNYGYTF. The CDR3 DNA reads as TGTGCCAGCAGCCCAGTGGACAGGACCGAGAACAACTATGGCTACACCTTC.